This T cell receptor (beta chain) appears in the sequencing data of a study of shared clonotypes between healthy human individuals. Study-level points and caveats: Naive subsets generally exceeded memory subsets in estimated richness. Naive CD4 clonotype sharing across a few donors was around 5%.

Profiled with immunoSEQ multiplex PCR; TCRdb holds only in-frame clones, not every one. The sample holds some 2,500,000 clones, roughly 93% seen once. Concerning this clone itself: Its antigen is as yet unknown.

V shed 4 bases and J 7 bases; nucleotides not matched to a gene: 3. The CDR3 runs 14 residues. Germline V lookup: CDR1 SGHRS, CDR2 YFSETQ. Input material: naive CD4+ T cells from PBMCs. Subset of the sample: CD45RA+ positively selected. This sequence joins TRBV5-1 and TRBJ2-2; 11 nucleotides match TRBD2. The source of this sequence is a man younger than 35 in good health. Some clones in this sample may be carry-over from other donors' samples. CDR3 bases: TGCGCCAGCAGCCGGGGACTAGCGGTCGGGGAGCTGTTTTTT. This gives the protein CASSRGLAVGELFF.